These 20 T cell receptor beta chains share one sample of origin, sequenced in a study of sequential checkpoint blockade in melanoma. Measured with immunoSEQ multiplex PCR; TCRdb has only the in-frame clones, and not every one. The table includes around 40,000 clones, 86% detected once. Treatment given: randomized to nivolumab then ipilimumab (arm A) or the reverse (arm B). The source was CD8+ T cells sorted from blood (inferred from file names), collected from a patient given nivolumab and ipilimumab in sequence. The receptors come from a human donor with melanoma.

The chain links TRBV7-2 to TRBJ1-1; the D gene is possibly TRBD1 (5 bases). Germline V CDR1 and CDR2: SGHTA, FQGNSA. Deletions cut 2 bases from V and 5 bases from J, with 12 bases between. The CDR3 spans 14 residues. CDR3 in amino acids: CASSLPGRFTEAFF. As DNA, the CDR3 is TGTGCCAGCAGCTTACCAGGGAGGTTTACTGAAGCTTTCTTT.

The V call is TRBV7-9, the J call TRBJ2-7; TRBD2 might be the D (6 bases). V was shortened by 0 bases and J by 5 bases, with 14 bases between the two germline ends. This CDR3 has 15 residues. Germline loops: CDR1 SEHNR, CDR2 FQNEAQ (reference sequence). The CDR3 nucleotides are TGTGCCAGCAGCTTAGCTTCCGGGAGAAACGACGAGCAGTACTTC. This sequence encodes CASSLASGRNDEQYF.

The gene calls are TRBV13 and TRBJ2-7; D gene uncertain. Trimming pared 3 bases from V and 3 bases from J, leaving 9 bases between. Germline lookup yields CDR1 PRHDT and CDR2 FYEKMQ (reference sequence). CDR3 length: 13 residues. The CDR3 spells CASSFPGDYEQYF. In DNA form, the CDR3 reads TGTGCCAGCAGCTTCCCAGGCGACTACGAGCAGTACTTC.

The V gene is TRBV6-5, the J gene TRBJ1-1, with unresolved D. V lost 1 base and J lost 1, with 4 bases in between. This CDR3 contains 13 residues. Germline V gene data show CDR1 as MNHEY and CDR2 as SVGAGI. The CDR3 DNA reads as TGTGCCAGCAGTTACTTGGCGAACACTGAAGCTTTCTTT. It is translated as CASSYLANTEAFF.

The chain links TRBV4-1 to TRBJ1-3; no definite D call. Germline CDR1 and CDR2: MGHRA and YSYEKL. CDR3 length equals 15 residues. V lost 4 bases, J lost 0 bases, and 10 bases lay in between. This CDR3 reads CASSPGSYSGNTIYF. For the CDR3, the DNA is TGCGCCAGCAGCCCTGGGAGTTACTCTGGAAACACCATATATTTT.

This sequence joins TRBV4-3 and TRBJ2-3; 15 positions agree with TRBD2. The CDR3 length is 18 residues. V dropped 2 bases and J dropped 5; count of bases not matched to a gene: 8. Germline values: CDR1 LGHNA, CDR2 YSLEER. The DNA of the CDR3 is TGCGCCAGCAGCCAATTTGATGTGGGACTAGCGGGAGGAGATACGCAGTATTTT. Translating it yields CASSQFDVGLAGGDTQYF.

This sequence joins TRBV27 and TRBJ2-2; no clear D. In germline, CDR1 is MNHEY, CDR2 SMNVEV (reference sequence). Trimming shortened V by 3 bases and J by 5 bases, and 7 bases separated the two germline ends. The CDR3 is 13 amino acids. CDR3 sequence: CASSFAETGELFF. CDR3 in DNA: TGTGCCAGCAGTTTTGCGGAGACCGGGGAGCTGTTTTTT.

On this clone: The junction differs from germline at one of its ends, possibly a read error. V usage is TRBV4-3 and J usage is TRBJ2-1; 8 nucleotides line up with TRBD1. Germline loops: CDR1 LGHNA, CDR2 YSLEER. CDR3 length: 15 residues. The CDR3 region is CASSEDRGPYNEQFF. DNA of the CDR3: TGCGCCAGCAGCGAAGACAGGGGACCCTACAATGAGCAGTTCTTC.

This chain uses TRBV19 with TRBJ1-1; D is possibly TRBD1 (6 bases). CDR3 length equals 15 residues. Germline V gene data show CDR1 as LNHDA and CDR2 as SQIVND (reference sequence). Trimming cost V 5 bases and J 1 base, with 14 bases left between them. The CDR3 DNA reads TGTGCCAGTAGTTCCCGGGACAACGGGAACACTGAAGCTTTCTTT. Its protein product is CASSSRDNGNTEAFF.

The genes are TRBV27 and TRBJ2-1; TRBD2 agrees at 11 bases. Germline V CDR1 and CDR2: MNHEY, SMNVEV (reference sequence). V dropped 6 bases and J dropped 3; count of bases not matched to a gene: 4. The length of the CDR3 is 15 residues. The CDR3 coding sequence is TGTGCCAGCAGCCCGGGACTAGCGGTCTACAATGAGCAGTTCTTC. It is translated as CASSPGLAVYNEQFF.

The chain is built from TRBV5-1 and TRBJ2-7; tentative D call: TRBD1 (6 bases). The ends were cut back, 0 bases at V and 9 bases at J, with 19 bases in the middle. CDR3 length: 15 amino acids. Germline V lookup: CDR1 SGHRS, CDR2 YFSETQ. The CDR3 region is CASSLGNRVENAQYF. CDR3 coding DNA: TGCGCCAGCAGCTTGGGAAACAGGGTAGAGAATGCGCAGTACTTC.

The DNA for the CDR3 is TGCAGCGTTGCGCAGGGGCCCTACGAGCAGTACGTC. Translating it yields CSVAQGPYEQYV. This chain uses TRBV29-1 with TRBJ2-7, with D possibly matching TRBD1 (6 bases). The CDR3 consists of 12 residues. V lost 4 bases and J 2 bases, leaving 9 bases between the germline ends. The V gene's germline CDR1 is SQVTM and CDR2 ANQGSEA.

This clone was picked up one time. The chain couples TRBV7-9 to TRBJ2-3; TRBD1 matches 9 bases. CDR3 size: 14 residues. V trimming: 5 bases; J trimming: 6 bases; junction bases outside the gene matches: 6. The germline V gene encodes CDR1 SEHNR and CDR2 FQNEAQ (reference sequence). The CDR3 DNA reads as TGTGCCAGCAGCCTCGGGACAGGGAGCGATACGCAGTATTTT. This translates into CASSLGTGSDTQYF.

The chain recombines TRBV5-4 with TRBJ1-1, with a possible D match to TRBD1 (6 bases). Germline values: CDR1 SGHNT, CDR2 YYREEE (reference sequence). Trimming removed 1 base from V and 2 bases from J, with 12 bases in between. The CDR3 extends over 15 amino acids. The CDR3 spells CASSLTGTLNTEAFF. The CDR3 coding sequence is TGTGCCAGCAGCTTGACAGGGACGCTTAACACTGAAGCTTTCTTT.

This rearrangement joins TRBV19 to TRBJ2-7; the D gene is possibly TRBD1 (6 bases). Trimming shortened V by 6 bases and J by 0 bases, and 12 bases separated the two germline ends. The germline V gene encodes CDR1 LNHDA and CDR2 SQIVND (reference sequence). The CDR3 has 14 amino acids. In DNA form, the CDR3 reads TGTGCCAGTAGGCCGACAGGAAGCTCCTACGAGCAGTACTTC. It specifies CASRPTGSSYEQYF. The entire variable domain, with the rest obtained from reference TRBV19 and TRBJ2-7, is as follows: DGGITQSPKYLFRKEGQNVTLSCEQNLNHDAMYWYRQDPGQGLRLIYYSQIVNDFQKGDIAEGYSVSREKKESFPLTVTSAQKNPTAFYLCASRPTGSSYEQYFGPGTRLTVT.

The chain carries TRBV7-8 and TRBJ1-1, with D perhaps matching TRBD1 (6 bases). Germline V gene sequence: CDR1 SGHVS, CDR2 FQNEAQ. The CDR3 has 15 residues. V was pared by 1 base and J by 0 bases, with 9 bases between. The DNA of the CDR3 is TGTGCCAGCAGCTTAGACAGGGAGATGAACACTGAAGCTTTCTTT. Its translation is CASSLDREMNTEAFF.

In its sample, this clone was seen once. The chain employs TRBV11-3 and TRBJ2-7, with no clear D. V was pared by 1 base and J by 3 bases, with 7 bases between. The CDR3 covers 13 residues. From germline, CDR1 is SGHNT and CDR2 YENEEA. The CDR3 loop reads CASSLAENYEQYV. DNA for the CDR3: TGTGCCAGCAGCTTAGCCGAAAACTACGAGCAGTACGTC.

The chain joins TRBV2 to TRBJ2-1, with D uncertain. Germline V gene sequence: CDR1 SNHLY, CDR2 FYNNEI. The CDR3 contains 15 residues. The V and J ends lost 8 bases and 4 bases respectively, with 18 bases between them. This CDR3 is CASRLGSLVYNEQFF. CDR3 DNA: TGTGCCAGCCGTCTGGGCTCGTTAGTTTACAATGAGCAGTTCTTC.

This clone was seen only once. This chain connects TRBV6-5 to TRBJ1-5; TRBD1 agrees at 7 bases. J gave up 4 bases and V 8 bases, and 11 bases lay outside the gene matches. The CDR3 is 15 residues long. CDR1 MNHEY and CDR2 SVGAGI come from the germline V gene. The CDR3 spells CASGVTRGPNQPQHF. CDR3 coding DNA: TGTGCCAGCGGTGTGACTAGGGGGCCAAATCAGCCCCAGCATTTT.

The chain links TRBV29-1 to TRBJ2-5; 13 bases are a match to TRBD2. The J call is doubtful: the DNA matches TRBJ2-7 better. Germline V gene lookup returns CDR1 SQVTM and CDR2 ANQGSEA. The CDR3 length is 16 residues. The CDR3 loop reads CSVEGRTSGGYYEQYF. Written as DNA, the CDR3 is TGCAGCGTTGAAGGCAGGACTAGCGGGGGCTACTACGAGCAGTACTTC.